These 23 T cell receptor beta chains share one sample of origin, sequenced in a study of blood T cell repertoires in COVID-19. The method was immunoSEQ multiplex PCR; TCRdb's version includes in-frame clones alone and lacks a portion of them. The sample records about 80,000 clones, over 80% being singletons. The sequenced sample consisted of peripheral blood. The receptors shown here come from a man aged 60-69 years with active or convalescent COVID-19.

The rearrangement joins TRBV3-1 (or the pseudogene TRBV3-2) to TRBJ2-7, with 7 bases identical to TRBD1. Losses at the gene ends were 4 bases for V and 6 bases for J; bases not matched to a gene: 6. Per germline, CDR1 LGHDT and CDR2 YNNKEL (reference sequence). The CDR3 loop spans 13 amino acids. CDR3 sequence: CASSLRQGSEQYF. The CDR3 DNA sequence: TGTGCCAGCAGCCTCAGACAGGGCAGCGAGCAGTACTTC.

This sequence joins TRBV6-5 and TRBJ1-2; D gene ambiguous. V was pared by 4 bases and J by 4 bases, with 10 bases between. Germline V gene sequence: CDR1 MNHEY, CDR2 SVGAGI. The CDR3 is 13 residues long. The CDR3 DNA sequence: TGTGCCAGCAGTTTTGGCGGTCCCTATGGCTACACCTTC. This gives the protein CASSFGGPYGYTF.

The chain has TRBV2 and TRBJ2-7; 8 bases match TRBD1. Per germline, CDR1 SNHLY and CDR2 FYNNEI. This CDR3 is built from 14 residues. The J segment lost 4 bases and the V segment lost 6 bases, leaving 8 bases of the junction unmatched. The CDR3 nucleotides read TGTGCCAGCAGCTCCGACAGGGGACGGTACGAGCAGTACTTC. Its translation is CASSSDRGRYEQYF.

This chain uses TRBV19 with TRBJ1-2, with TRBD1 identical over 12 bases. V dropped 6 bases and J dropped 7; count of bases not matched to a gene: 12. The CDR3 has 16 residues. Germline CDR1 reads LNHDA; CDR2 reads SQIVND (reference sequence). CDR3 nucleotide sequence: TGTGCCAGTAGCCGAAGGCCGGGACAGGGGGCGGTTGGCTACACCTTC. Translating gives CASSRRPGQGAVGYTF.

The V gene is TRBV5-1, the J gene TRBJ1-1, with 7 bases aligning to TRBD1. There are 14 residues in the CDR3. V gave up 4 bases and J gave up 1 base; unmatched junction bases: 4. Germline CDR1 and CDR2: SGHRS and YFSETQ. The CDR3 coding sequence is TGCGCCAGCAGCCCGCGGACAGGGAACACTGAAGCTTTCTTT. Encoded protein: CASSPRTGNTEAFF.

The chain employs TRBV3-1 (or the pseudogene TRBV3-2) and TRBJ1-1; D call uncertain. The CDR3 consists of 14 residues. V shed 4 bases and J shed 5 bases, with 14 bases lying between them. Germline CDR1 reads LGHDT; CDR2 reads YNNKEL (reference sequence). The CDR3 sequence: CASSPGRVGTEAFF. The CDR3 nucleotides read TGTGCCAGCAGCCCGGGGAGGGTCGGTACTGAAGCTTTCTTT.

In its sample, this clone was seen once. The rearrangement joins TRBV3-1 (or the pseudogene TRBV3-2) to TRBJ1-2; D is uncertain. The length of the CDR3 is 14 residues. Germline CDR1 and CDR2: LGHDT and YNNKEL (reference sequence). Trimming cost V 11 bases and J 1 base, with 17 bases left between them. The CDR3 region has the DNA TGTGCCGGGCTCGGACGGGGAATTAACTATGGCTACACCTTC. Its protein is CAGLGRGINYGYTF.

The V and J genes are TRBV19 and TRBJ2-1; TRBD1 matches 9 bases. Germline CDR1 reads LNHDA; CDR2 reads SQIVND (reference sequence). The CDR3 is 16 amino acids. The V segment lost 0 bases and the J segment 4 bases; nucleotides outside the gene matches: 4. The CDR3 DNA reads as TGTGCCAGTAGTATAGAAGGACAGGGGATTTACAATGAGCAGTTCTTC. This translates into CASSIEGQGIYNEQFF.

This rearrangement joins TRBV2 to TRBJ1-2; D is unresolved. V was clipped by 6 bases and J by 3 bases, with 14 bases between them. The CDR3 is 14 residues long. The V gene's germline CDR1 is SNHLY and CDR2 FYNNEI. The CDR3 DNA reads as TGTGCCAGCAGCCCTGTCCAGGTTGACTATGGCTACACCTTC. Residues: CASSPVQVDYGYTF.

In DNA, the CDR3 is TGCGCCAGCAGCCACTTATACTCCGGCTACACCTTC. Translated: CASSHLYSGYTF. This chain connects TRBV4-3 to TRBJ1-2, with D hard to call. The CDR3 contains 12 residues. Germline CDR1 is LGHNA and CDR2 is YSLEER. V shed 3 bases and J shed 8 bases, with 10 bases lying between them.

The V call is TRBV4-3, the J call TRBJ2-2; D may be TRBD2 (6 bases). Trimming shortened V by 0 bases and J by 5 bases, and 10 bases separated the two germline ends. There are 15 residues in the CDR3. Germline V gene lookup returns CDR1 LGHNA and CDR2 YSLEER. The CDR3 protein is CASSQDPGRTGELFF. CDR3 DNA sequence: TGCGCCAGCAGCCAAGATCCAGGGAGGACCGGGGAGCTGTTTTTT.

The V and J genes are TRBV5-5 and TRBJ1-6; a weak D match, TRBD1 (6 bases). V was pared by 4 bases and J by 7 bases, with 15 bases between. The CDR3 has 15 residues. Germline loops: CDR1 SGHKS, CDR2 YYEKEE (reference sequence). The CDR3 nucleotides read TGTGCCAGCAGCGCAAAGGACAGCCTGAATTCACCCCTCCACTTT. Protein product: CASSAKDSLNSPLHF.

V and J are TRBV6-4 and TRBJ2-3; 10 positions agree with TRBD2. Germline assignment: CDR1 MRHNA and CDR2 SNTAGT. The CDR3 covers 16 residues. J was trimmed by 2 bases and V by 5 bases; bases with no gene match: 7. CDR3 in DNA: TGTGCCAGCAGTCCACGAACTAGCGGGGTCACAGATACGCAGTATTTT. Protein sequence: CASSPRTSGVTDTQYF.

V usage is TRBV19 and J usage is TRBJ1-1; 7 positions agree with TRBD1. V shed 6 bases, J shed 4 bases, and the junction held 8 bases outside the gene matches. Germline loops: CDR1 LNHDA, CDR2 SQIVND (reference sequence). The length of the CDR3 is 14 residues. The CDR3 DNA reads TGTGCCAGTAGACGGACAGGCGTTGCCACTGAAGCTTTCTTT. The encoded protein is CASRRTGVATEAFF. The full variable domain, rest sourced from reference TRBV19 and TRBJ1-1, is DGGITQSPKYLFRKEGQNVTLSCEQNLNHDAMYWYRQDPGQGLRLIYYSQIVNDFQKGDIAEGYSVSREKKESFPLTVTSAQKNPTAFYLCASRRTGVATEAFFGQGTRLTVV.

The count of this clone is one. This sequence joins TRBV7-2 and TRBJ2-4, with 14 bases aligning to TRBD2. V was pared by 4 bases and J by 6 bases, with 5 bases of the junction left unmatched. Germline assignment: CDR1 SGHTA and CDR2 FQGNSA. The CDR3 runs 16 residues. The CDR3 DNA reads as TGTGCCAGCAGCTCGACTAGCGGGGGGGCATTAAACATTCAGTACTTC. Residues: CASSSTSGGALNIQYF.

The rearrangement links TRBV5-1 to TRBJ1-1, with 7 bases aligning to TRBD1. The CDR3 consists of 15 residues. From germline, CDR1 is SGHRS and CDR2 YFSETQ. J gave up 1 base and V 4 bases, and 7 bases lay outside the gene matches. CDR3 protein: CASSARQGSNTEAFF. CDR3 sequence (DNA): TGCGCCAGCAGCGCCAGACAGGGATCGAACACTGAAGCTTTCTTT.

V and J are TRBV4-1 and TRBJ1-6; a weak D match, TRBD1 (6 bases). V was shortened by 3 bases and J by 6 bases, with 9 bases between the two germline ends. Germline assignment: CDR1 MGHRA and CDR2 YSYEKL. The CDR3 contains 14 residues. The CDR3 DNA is TGCGCCAGCAGCCACGGACAGTCTAATTCACCCCTCCACTTT. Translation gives CASSHGQSNSPLHF.

DNA for the CDR3: TGTGCCAGCAGCCCGGGACAGGGAGGCCCTGGCTACACCTTC. Amino acid sequence: CASSPGQGGPGYTF. The chain links TRBV7-3 to TRBJ1-2, with 9 bases identical to TRBD1. The length of the CDR3 is 14 residues. The germline CDR1 and CDR2 sequences are SGHTA and FQGTGA. The V and J ends lost 5 bases and 7 bases, in that order; junction bases with no gene match: 8.

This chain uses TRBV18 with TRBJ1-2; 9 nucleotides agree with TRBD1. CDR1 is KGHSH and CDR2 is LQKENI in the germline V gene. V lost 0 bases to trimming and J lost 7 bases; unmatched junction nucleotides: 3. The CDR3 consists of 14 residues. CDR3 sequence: CASSPPGQGGGYTF. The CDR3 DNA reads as TGTGCCAGCTCACCACCGGGACAGGGAGGTGGCTACACCTTC. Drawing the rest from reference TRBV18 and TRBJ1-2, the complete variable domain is NAGVMQNPRHLVRRRGQEARLRCSPMKGHSHVYWYRQLPEEGLKFMVYLQKENIIDESGMPKERFSAEFPKEGPSILRIQQVVRGDSAAYFCASSPPGQGGGYTFGSGTRLTVV.

The CDR3 coding sequence is TGTGCCAGCAGCCCAGATTTCGGGGTACGAGCTTTCTTT. Translated: CASSPDFGVRAFF. The chain joins TRBV7-2 to TRBJ1-1; D unresolved. From germline, CDR1 is SGHTA and CDR2 FQGNSA. This CDR3 comprises 13 residues. V was shortened by 5 bases and J by 10 bases, with 17 bases between the two germline ends.

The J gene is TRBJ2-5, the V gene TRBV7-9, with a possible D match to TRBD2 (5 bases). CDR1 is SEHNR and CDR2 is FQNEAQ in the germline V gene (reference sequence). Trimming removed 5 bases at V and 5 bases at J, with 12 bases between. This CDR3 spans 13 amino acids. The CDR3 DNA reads TGTGCCAGCAGCCGCGAGGGATGGGAGACCCAGTACTTC. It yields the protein CASSREGWETQYF.

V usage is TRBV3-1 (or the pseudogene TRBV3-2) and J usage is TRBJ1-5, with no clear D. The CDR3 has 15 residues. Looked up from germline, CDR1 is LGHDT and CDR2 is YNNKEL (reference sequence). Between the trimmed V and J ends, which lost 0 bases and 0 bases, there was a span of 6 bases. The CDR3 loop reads CASSQEGNSNQPQHF. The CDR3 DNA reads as TGTGCCAGCAGCCAAGAGGGCAATAGCAATCAGCCCCAGCATTTT.

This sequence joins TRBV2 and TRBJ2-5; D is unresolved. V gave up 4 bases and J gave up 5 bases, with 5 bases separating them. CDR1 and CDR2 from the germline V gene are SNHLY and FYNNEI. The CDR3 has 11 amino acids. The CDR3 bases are TGTGCCAGCAGTGGGCGGGAGACCCAGTACTTC. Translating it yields CASSGRETQYF. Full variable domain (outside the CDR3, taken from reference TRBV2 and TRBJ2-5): EPEVTQTPSHQVTQMGQEVILRCVPISNHLYFYWYRQILGQKVEFLVSFYNNEISEKSEIFDDQFSVERPDGSNFTLKIRSTKLEDSAMYFCASSGRETQYFGPGTRLLVL.